This T cell receptor (beta chain) was recovered during a study of cytomegalovirus exposure and HLA in healthy donors. Study outcomes and limitations: In a later analysis, parvovirus B19, influenza, CMV and Epstein-Barr virus appeared linked to several top co-occurrence clusters.

Amplification used 60 Vbeta primers and 13 Jbeta primers. Repertoires were generated with immunoSEQ multiplex PCR, while TCRdb's copy carries only in-frame clones and drops some. The table records more than 200,000 clones, 60% to 80% of them present only once. Details on this clone: What it binds is unknown.

Samples came from healthy bone marrow donors. With 5 bases removed from V and 4 bases from J, the gap between germline ends came to 11 bases. CDR1 and CDR2 from the germline V gene are SGHVS and FQNEAQ. The CDR3 contains 13 residues. V gene TRBV7-8 combines with J gene TRBJ1-1; D possibly corresponds to TRBD1 (5 bases). The source material was PBMCs. This receptor was obtained from a man between 18 and 35 years old in good health and CMV-seronegative. CDR3 sequence reads: CASSTQGGTEAFF. The DNA of the CDR3 is TGTGCCAGCAGCACCCAGGGAGGCACTGAAGCTTTCTTT.